This entry features one T cell receptor (beta chain) sequence. This specimen belongs to a study of CD8+CD57+ T cells in acquired aplastic anemia. Genomic DNA was employed as the template in profiling TCR beta VDJ and CDR3. TCRdb reprocessed the reads via MiXCR and lists one record per CDR3 protein. The data show around 160,000 distinct CDR3 sequences, around half seen once. Trimming cost V 0 bases and J 6 bases, with 8 bases left between them. Germline assignment: CDR1 KGHDR and CDR2 SFDVKD. This CDR3 contains 14 residues. The authors sequenced patients whose flow cytometry had shown CD8+CD57+ cell expansion. Severe acquired aplastic anemia was diagnosed in all patients.

Specimen: sorted CD4+, CD8+, or CD8+CD57+ T cells (not recorded which) from PBMCs. This TCR came from a human donor with aplastic anemia. This chain links TRBV24-1 with TRBJ2-1; tentatively, D is TRBD1 or TRBD2 (6 bases each). CDR3 sequence: CATSDLPGANEQFF. CDR3 bases: TGTGCCACCAGTGATTTGCCGGGGGCCAATGAGCAGTTCTTC.